Shown below are 18 T cell receptor beta chains from a single sample sequenced in a study of esophageal squamous cell carcinoma under preoperative chemotherapy. One entry per CDR3 protein, called by TCRdb with MiXCR from the PCR reads. This sample has 9,000 to 9,500 distinct CDR3 sequences, with approximately 48% found just once. Time point in this sample: after preoperative PTX-NDP chemotherapy. This material was obtained from a patient given preoperative chemotherapy. The source is a human donor with esophageal squamous cell carcinoma. The donor label of this sample is uncertain.

This clonotype was detected only a few times. The genes are TRBV12-3 or TRBV12-4 and TRBJ2-3; TRBD2 is a possible D gene (5 bases). The last part of the DNA fits TRBJ2-5 better; the J call may be wrong. The CDR3 has 14 amino acids. Here the CDR3 DNA reads TGTGCCAGCAGTATTAGTCCTAGCACAGAGACCCAGTACTTC. Encoded protein: CASSISPSTETQYF.

The chain employs TRBV12-3 or TRBV12-4 and TRBJ1-4; no clear D. V was trimmed by 6 bases and J by 4 bases, leaving 15 bases between them. The CDR3 loop spans 15 amino acids. The CDR3 spells CASSPAEAYNEKLFF. The CDR3 coding sequence is TGTGCCAGCAGCCCCGCAGAAGCTTATAATGAAAAACTGTTTTTT.

The chain is built from TRBV9 and TRBJ2-1, with D possibly TRBD1 on 5 matching bases. The CDR3 contains 13 residues. Looked up from germline, CDR1 is SGDLS and CDR2 is YYNGEE. Trimming cost V 3 bases and J 10 bases, with 14 bases left between them. The CDR3 spells CASSGSRVKEQFF. The CDR3 DNA is TGTGCCAGCAGCGGATCCAGGGTTAAGGAGCAGTTCTTC. Full variable domain (missing parts from reference TRBV9 and TRBJ2-1): DSGVTQTPKHLITATGQRVTLRCSPRSGDLSVYWYQQSLDQGLQFLIQYYNGEERAKGNILERFSAQQFPDLHSELNLSSLELGDSALYFCASSGSRVKEQFFGPGTRLTVL.

The chain uses TRBV6-1 and TRBJ2-3; D is undetermined. This CDR3 is 14 amino acids long. Germline V gives CDR1 MNHNS, CDR2 SASEGT. V was cut by 7 bases and J by 6 bases, with 17 bases left in between. CDR3 amino acids: CASTPSRPGDTQYF. For the CDR3, the DNA is TGTGCCAGCACCCCAAGTCGTCCCGGGGATACGCAGTATTTT.

The table lists this clonotype with many counts. The rearrangement joins TRBV6-2 or TRBV6-3 to TRBJ1-2; the D is unclear. V dropped 6 bases and J dropped 4 bases, with 9 bases sitting between them. The CDR3 covers 12 residues. Germline-derived CDR1 and CDR2 are MNHEY and SVGEGT. As DNA, the CDR3 is TGTGCCAGCAGCTACGAAGTCTATGGCTACACCTTC. The encoded protein is CASSYEVYGYTF.

This clonotype is deemed medium-sized. The gene calls are TRBV10-1 and TRBJ2-4; TRBD2 matches 9 bases. Trimming at V came to 2 bases and at J to 2 bases, leaving 4 bases not matched to a gene. CDR3 size: 16 residues. Germline CDR1 WNHNN, CDR2 SYGVQD (reference sequence). For the CDR3, the DNA is TGCGCCAGCAGTGAGAAGCGGGAGGTAACCAAAAACATTCAGTACTTC. Amino acids: CASSEKREVTKNIQYF.

The chain recombines TRBV7-6 with TRBJ2-4, with D perhaps given as TRBD1 or TRBD2 (6 bases each). V lost 8 bases, J lost 8 bases, and 16 bases lay in between. CDR1 SGHVS and CDR2 FNYEAQ come from the germline V gene. The CDR3 consists of 13 residues. CDR3 sequence (DNA): TGTGCCAGCGGGGGGCGTGACGAAGACATTCAGTACTTC. This sequence encodes CASGGRDEDIQYF.

In its sample, this clonotype ranks as medium-sized. The chain is built from TRBV7-2 and TRBJ2-5; no clear D gene. Looked up from germline, CDR1 is SGHTA and CDR2 is FQGNSA. The CDR3 sequence is 12 residues long. V lost 1 base and J lost 11, with 11 bases in between. The chain's CDR3 is CASSLGNNEQYF. DNA of the CDR3: TGTGCCAGCAGCTTAGGGAACAATGAGCAGTACTTC.

This clonotype has only a few counts. The chain is built from TRBV6-1 and TRBJ2-3; 13 bases are shared with TRBD2. Germline CDR1 MNHNS, CDR2 SASEGT. The V gene end was trimmed by 7 bases and the J gene end by 3 bases; junction bases not matched to a gene: 10. The CDR3 runs 17 residues. The CDR3 sequence is CASNTRGLAGITDTQYF. For the CDR3, the DNA is TGTGCCAGCAACACAAGGGGACTAGCGGGGATTACAGATACGCAGTATTTT.

The table lists this clonotype with many counts. V usage is TRBV23-1 and J usage is TRBJ1-2; 7 bases are a match to TRBD1. TRBV23-1 has ORF status, its function being uncertain. V trimming: 11 bases; J trimming: 8 bases; junction bases outside the gene matches: 17. This CDR3 is built from 14 residues. The chain's CDR3 is CAAESGTVLSGYTF. The CDR3 bases are TGCGCCGCCGAATCCGGGACAGTCCTATCGGGCTACACCTTC.

The V and J genes are TRBV7-8 and TRBJ2-1; 8 nucleotides agree with TRBD1. Trimming cost V 2 bases and J 10 bases; bases outside gene matches: 16. There are 17 residues in the CDR3. CDR1 and CDR2 (germline): SGHVS, FQNEAQ. The CDR3 DNA sequence: TGTGCCAGCAGCTTATTGGGAACAGGGGGGAGCTCCTACGAGCAGTTCTTC. Translating gives CASSLLGTGGSSYEQFF.

The table lists this clonotype with a few counts. J is TRBJ1-2 and V is TRBV6-5, with D possibly TRBD1 on 6 matching bases. The CDR3 covers 16 residues. V shed 0 bases and J shed 5 bases, with 16 bases lying between them. Germline loops: CDR1 MNHEY, CDR2 SVGAGI. DNA of the CDR3: TGTGCCAGCAGTTACTCGATGACGGGGGCGGGGTATGGCTACACCTTC. This codes for CASSYSMTGAGYGYTF.

The table lists this clonotype with many counts. This chain uses TRBV27 with TRBJ2-1; TRBD1 agrees at 8 bases. Germline CDR1 and CDR2: MNHEY and SMNVEV (reference sequence). CDR3 size: 14 residues. V lost 3 bases and J lost 13; bases outside the gene matches: 11. CDR3 DNA sequence: TGTGCCAGCAGTTTCGACAGGGGTGAGGAGACCCAGTTCTTC. As protein: CASSFDRGEETQFF.

This chain connects TRBV5-1 to TRBJ1-4; 8 bases align to TRBD1. The ends lost 6 bases at V and 7 bases at J; junction bases unmatched: 20. The germline V gene encodes CDR1 SGHRS and CDR2 YFSETQ. The CDR3 spans 18 residues. The CDR3 bases are TGCGCCAGCAATCTTTTGGTCGAGGCAGGGGGCTCTCGTGAAAAACTGTTTTTT. Encoded protein: CASNLLVEAGGSREKLFF.

The CDR3 loop is CASSGQPGYNEQFF. The CDR3 region has the DNA TGTGCCAGCAGTGGGCAGCCCGGCTACAATGAGCAGTTCTTC. The chain is built from TRBV6-1 and TRBJ2-1; D is unresolved. The CDR3 sequence is 14 residues long. V shed 4 bases and J shed 3 bases, with 10 bases lying between them. Germline V gene data show CDR1 as MNHNS and CDR2 as SASEGT.

V and J are TRBV7-2 and TRBJ2-1; a weak D match, TRBD2 (6 bases). Trimming removed 1 base at V and 1 base at J, with 17 bases between. Per germline, CDR1 SGHTA and CDR2 FQGNSA. CDR3 length: 18 residues. CDR3 protein: CASSLVVWEAGSYNEQFF. The CDR3 DNA reads TGTGCCAGCAGCTTAGTTGTGTGGGAGGCAGGTTCCTACAATGAGCAGTTCTTC.

In regard to this clonotype: This may arise from a read error, as a much more abundant clone is one base away. This rearrangement joins TRBV7-2 to TRBJ2-5, with TRBD1 matching 8 bases. The ends lost 1 base at V and 11 bases at J; junction bases unmatched: 15. The CDR3 is 16 residues long. Germline V gene data show CDR1 as SGHTA and CDR2 as FQGNSA. The CDR3 is CASSLETGGFDDEQYF. The CDR3 DNA reads as TGTGCCAGCAGCTTAGAAACAGGGGGATTCGACGATGAGCAGTACTTC.

The chain recombines TRBV6-2 or TRBV6-3 with TRBJ2-5; 8 bases agree with TRBD1. The J segment lost 1 base and the V segment lost 7 bases, leaving 11 bases of the junction unmatched. The CDR3 covers 16 residues. Germline CDR1 is MNHEY and CDR2 is SVGEGT. The CDR3 loop is CASTHRTGRLQETQYF. The CDR3 DNA follows: TGTGCCAGCACCCACCGGACAGGGCGACTCCAAGAGACCCAGTACTTC.